This section outlines one T cell receptor beta chain sequence together with its context. The clone's antigen remains unknown. One junction end disagrees with the germline gene, perhaps due to a read error. Other DNA sequences from this sample encode an identical CDR3 as well. No immune events, such as infections, were documented for the healthy donors during the collection period. Blood repertoires from healthy donors were used as a training cohort for calibrating time-dependent variance in a beta-binomial model of differential abundance of T-cell clones. There were ten or so healthy donors in the training cohort, of whom 3 were female and 7 were male. The donors were between roughly 29 and 70 years old, with an average age of around 42 years. Whole blood from each healthy donor was obtained from a commercial supplier and was collected at three time points approximately 13 days apart. Genomic DNA was extracted from unsorted whole blood for immunosequencing.

CDR1 is given as LNHDA and CDR2 as SQIVND, both from the germline V gene (reference sequence). Counted from cysteine to phenylalanine, this CDR3 has 14 amino acids. CDR3 DNA only is kept here, 42 bases in frame from base 1. TCRbeta CDR3 regions were profiled with the immunoSEQ Assay using bias-controlled multiplex PCR amplification of genomic DNA. The authors' pipeline ran thus. To quantify the absolute abundance of each unique TCRbeta CDR3 region, the sequences were collapsed and filtered. Differential abundance was assessed using a binomial (Fisher-equivalent) model and a beta-binomial model in which time-dependent variance fitted from healthy donors was added. Any clone with fewer than 5 combined templates was excluded, and a clone was called differentially abundant if its Benjamini-Hochberg FDR was below 0.01. In the beta-binomial model, variance was expressed as a function of the total template count across the two samples, in the form v = (b*log(k)+a)^2. Not all clones reach the TCRdb copy of this immuneACCESS table, which keeps in-frame sequences only. Checked studies attribute under half of the gap to unresolved V genes and leave the rest unexplained. For V, J and clone size, that table is used; D and trimming come from the DNA. The table for this sample lists some 130,000 clones; less than 90% of them were counted only once. The ten largest clones represent less than 10% of the sample.

This entry is derived from a study of identifying expanded T cells in peripheral blood (dated by TCRdb to the late 2010s). Study-level background: Technical replicates were generated by sequencing separate aliquots of the same genomic DNA pool, with four replicates compared pairwise. Overall study results and their limits: Variance in clone template counts between roughly two-week samples significantly increased with total template count across all healthy donors. Across all healthy-donor time intervals, the beta-binomial model significantly lowered both the number of clones called differentially abundant and the false-positive rate. The binomial model flagged about 1.3 differentially abundant clones between technical replicates but approximately 15 over about 2 weeks and roughly 19 over around 4 weeks. The authors expected that biological variance in healthy repertoires might rise further over much longer intervals, such as months to years.

This receptor was identified in a person between 18 and 69 years old in good health. This chain joins TRBV19 to TRBJ1-5, and TRBD1 aligns with 8 junction nucleotides. Sequencing input: blood. CDR3 protein: CASWDRNSNQPQHF. The DNA reads as follows: TGCGCCAGTTGGGACAGGAATAGCAATCAGCCCCAGCATTTT.